These 19 T cell receptor beta chains were sequenced from one sample in a study of brain T cells in children with intractable seizures. TCRdb's table, derived via immunoSEQ multiplex PCR, lists solely in-frame clones and lacks some. The table shows a few hundred thousand clones, with about 93% occurring only once. Time point noted: blood from clinic visit 5 months post-surgery; TSC patient then seizure free. The sequencing here drew on peripheral blood, taken roughly 5 months after surgery. Receptors originate from a boy in the first two years of life with tuberous sclerosis and intractable seizures.

The chain uses TRBV9 and TRBJ1-1; maybe TRBD1 (5 bases). V dropped 0 bases and J dropped 11 bases, with 17 bases sitting between them. CDR1 and CDR2 from the germline V gene are SGDLS and YYNGEE. The CDR3 spans 14 residues. Here the CDR3 DNA reads TGTGCCAGCAGCGTAGGAGGAACACGACGGGGGGCTTTCTTT. As protein: CASSVGGTRRGAFF.

The V and J genes are TRBV24-1 and TRBJ2-1, with 14 bases lining up with TRBD2. The junction had 9 bases not matched to a gene; V was cut back by 4 bases and J by 5 bases. There are 18 residues in the CDR3. Germline V gene data show CDR1 as KGHDR and CDR2 as SFDVKD. CDR3 in amino acids: CATSDGTSGSNWDNEQFF. CDR3 bases: TGTGCCACCAGTGACGGGACTAGCGGGAGTAATTGGGACAATGAGCAGTTCTTC.

V and J are TRBV19 and TRBJ2-3; D perhaps matches TRBD2 (6 bases). The CDR3 runs 14 residues. Trimming removed 5 bases at V and 6 bases at J, with 15 bases between. The germline CDR1 and CDR2 sequences are LNHDA and SQIVND (reference sequence). DNA of the CDR3: TGTGCCAGTAGTCCAGGGCCAGGAGGGGATACGCAGTATTTT. Protein: CASSPGPGGDTQYF.

The chain couples TRBV5-1 to TRBJ1-2; TRBD1 might be the D (6 bases). The CDR3 contains 13 residues. Trimming left V 3 bases short and J 8 bases short, with 14 bases between. Germline CDR1 is SGHRS and CDR2 is YFSETQ. The CDR3 nucleotides are TGCGCCAGCAGCTCGACAGGTGCTGGCGGCTACACCTTC. This gives the protein CASSSTGAGGYTF.

This chain links TRBV7-9 with TRBJ2-7; 13 bases are shared with TRBD2. After removal of 5 bases from V and 5 bases from J, the junction contained 6 bases not matched to a gene. CDR3 length: 15 residues. Looked up from germline, CDR1 is SEHNR and CDR2 is FQNEAQ (reference sequence). The CDR3 reads CASSLGLAGAHEQYF. The CDR3 nucleotides read TGTGCCAGCAGCCTCGGACTAGCGGGAGCTCACGAGCAGTACTTC.

The V gene is TRBV9, the J gene TRBJ2-1; tentatively, D is TRBD2 (5 bases). V lost 1 base and J lost 0, with 8 bases in between. CDR3 size: 15 residues. Germline loops: CDR1 SGDLS, CDR2 YYNGEE. The CDR3 protein is CASSVLGSSYNEQFF. CDR3 nucleotides: TGTGCCAGCAGCGTACTGGGGAGCTCCTACAATGAGCAGTTCTTC.

This sequence joins TRBV11-3 and TRBJ2-1; perhaps TRBD2 as D (5 bases). CDR1 and CDR2 from the germline V gene are SGHNT and YENEEA. The CDR3 spans 16 residues. Trimming left V 5 bases short and J 0 bases short, with 14 bases between. The CDR3 coding sequence is TGTGCCAGCAGCCAGATCGGACTCCTCTCCTACAATGAGCAGTTCTTC. This encodes CASSQIGLLSYNEQFF.

The chain is built from TRBV5-4 and TRBJ2-5; D might be TRBD1 (6 bases). Trimming removed 3 bases from V and 5 bases from J, with 11 bases in between. The CDR3 sequence is 13 residues long. Per germline, CDR1 SGHNT and CDR2 YYREEE (reference sequence). CDR3 residues: CASSSGQRETQYF. The CDR3 DNA reads TGTGCCAGCAGCTCGGGACAACGGGAGACCCAGTACTTC. Variable domain in full (rest from reference TRBV5-4 and TRBJ2-5): ETGVTQSPTHLIKTRGQQVTLRCSSQSGHNTVSWYQQALGQGPQFIFQYYREEENGRGNFPPRFSGLQFPNYSSELNVNALELDDSALYLCASSSGQRETQYFGPGTRLLVL.

This sequence joins TRBV30 and TRBJ2-7; D not certain. The CDR3 runs to 14 residues. Germline V gene lookup returns CDR1 GTSNPN and CDR2 SVGIG (reference sequence). Trimming pared 3 bases from V and 5 bases from J, leaving 17 bases between. This CDR3 reads CAWSSGPSVDEQYF. CDR3 coding DNA: TGTGCCTGGAGCTCCGGACCCTCGGTCGACGAGCAGTACTTC.

This clone was seen just once. This chain links TRBV4-1 with TRBJ1-1; 7 bases line up with TRBD1. CDR3 length: 16 amino acids. After removal of 1 base from V and 0 bases from J, the junction contained 5 bases not matched to a gene. The germline V gene encodes CDR1 MGHRA and CDR2 YSYEKL. This CDR3 is CASSQGAGGMNTEAFF. CDR3 bases: TGCGCCAGCAGCCAAGGGGCAGGGGGAATGAACACTGAAGCTTTCTTT.

The rearrangement joins TRBV5-1 to TRBJ2-1; 9 nucleotides align to TRBD2. The germline V gene encodes CDR1 SGHRS and CDR2 YFSETQ. The CDR3 loop spans 18 amino acids. V shed 4 bases and J 4 bases; nucleotides not matched to a gene: 15. The CDR3 here is CASSQDGASGIGYNEQFF. The CDR3 nucleotides are TGCGCCAGCAGCCAGGACGGGGCTAGCGGGATCGGGTACAATGAGCAGTTCTTC.

CDR3 coding DNA: TGTGCCAGCCATGAAGGAAGGGCCGGGCGAGATACGCAGTATTTT. Protein sequence: CASHEGRAGRDTQYF. This chain links TRBV2 with TRBJ2-3; D is unclear. Trimming pared 8 bases from V and 5 bases from J, leaving 20 bases between. The CDR3 totals 15 residues. CDR1 SNHLY and CDR2 FYNNEI come from the germline V gene.

The chain carries TRBV7-9 and TRBJ1-2; D is ambiguous. Between the trimmed V and J ends, which lost 3 bases and 1 base, there was a span of 6 bases. The length of the CDR3 is 13 residues. The germline V gene has CDR1 SEHNR and CDR2 FQNEAQ (reference sequence). The CDR3 nucleotides are TGTGCCAGCAGCTTGGAAGATAACTATGGCTACACCTTC. The encoded protein is CASSLEDNYGYTF.

The chain joins TRBV30 to TRBJ2-1; D remains ambiguous. Germline V gene sequence: CDR1 GTSNPN, CDR2 SVGIG (reference sequence). The CDR3 consists of 14 residues. Trimming pared 0 bases from V and 5 bases from J, leaving 11 bases between. Here the CDR3 reads CAWSVRYSDNEQFF. In nucleotides, the CDR3 is TGTGCCTGGAGTGTACGGTACAGTGACAATGAGCAGTTCTTC.

This chain uses TRBV3-1 (or the pseudogene TRBV3-2) with TRBJ1-2; possible D gene TRBD1, 5 bases. The CDR3 has 14 amino acids. In germline, CDR1 is LGHDT, CDR2 YNNKEL (reference sequence). The V gene lost 2 bases and the J gene lost 8 bases, with 15 bases spanning the gap. CDR3 nucleotides: TGTGCCAGCAGCCAAATGGCAGGGACGGCAGGCTACACCTTC. The encoded protein is CASSQMAGTAGYTF.

The rearrangement uses TRBV18 and TRBJ2-7; 7 positions agree with TRBD1. Germline trimming cut 1 base from V and 0 bases from J; bases unmatched to any gene: 3. The CDR3 extends over 15 amino acids. The germline V gene has CDR1 KGHSH and CDR2 LQKENI. CDR3 DNA sequence: TGTGCCAGCTCACCACAAACAGGGGACTCCTACGAGCAGTACTTC. Translating gives CASSPQTGDSYEQYF.

The rearrangement joins TRBV24-1 to TRBJ2-3; D tentatively reads TRBD1 or TRBD2 (5 bases each). V was trimmed by 6 bases and J by 5 bases, leaving 11 bases between them. The CDR3 is made up of 13 amino acids. Per germline, CDR1 KGHDR and CDR2 SFDVKD. The DNA of the CDR3 is TGTGCCACCAGTTGGGGGTGGAAAGATACGCAGTATTTT. Protein product: CATSWGWKDTQYF.

The chain has TRBV24-1 and TRBJ2-7, with a weak D call TRBD2 (6 bases). This CDR3 contains 12 residues. Trimming removed 5 bases from V and 5 bases from J, with 9 bases in between. Germline V gives CDR1 KGHDR, CDR2 SFDVKD. CDR3 bases: TGTGCCACCAGTGGGAGGGTCCACGAGCAGTACTTC. This sequence encodes CATSGRVHEQYF.

J is TRBJ2-1 and V is TRBV11-2; 11 bases map to TRBD2. The CDR3 covers 15 residues. Trimming cost V 3 bases and J 3 bases; bases outside gene matches: 1. Germline lookup yields CDR1 SGHAT and CDR2 FQNNGV. CDR3 loop: CASSFLAGGYNEQFF. The CDR3 DNA follows: TGTGCCAGCAGCTTTCTAGCGGGGGGCTACAATGAGCAGTTCTTC.